This T cell receptor beta chain was obtained from a study of blood T cell repertoires in COVID-19. This CDR3 region has 13 residues. Germline V gives CDR1 MDHEN, CDR2 SYDVKM. V lost 2 bases, J lost 8 bases, and 12 bases lay in between. Profiling relied on immunoSEQ multiplex PCR, and the TCRdb table lists in-frame clones only, not all of them. The sample lists over 95,000 clones; roughly 90% were seen once. Sequences were obtained from peripheral blood. The receptor was isolated from a woman aged 65 to 85 who had recovered from COVID-19. The V call is TRBV28, the J call TRBJ1-2; D is possibly TRBD1 (5 bases). In nucleotides, the CDR3 is TGTGCCAGCAGTTTAGGGGGGGATAGAGGCTACACCTTC. Translation: CASSLGGDRGYTF.